Sequencing of this T cell receptor beta chain was carried out in a study of shared clonotypes between healthy human individuals. General study findings and limits: Non-shared clonotypes displayed generation probabilities falling below those of clonotypes present in all four donors.

The CDR3 has 13 residues. The germline V and J ends were trimmed by 1 base and 5 bases, with 11 bases remaining between them. Germline values: CDR1 SQVTM, CDR2 ANQGSEA. Using immunoSEQ multiplex PCR, the repertoire was profiled, and TCRdb retains in-frame clones only, with some absent. The profile shows more than 400,000 clones, 90% to 97% of them singletons. As for this clone: Its antigen is unknown.

Donors, healthy HIV-negative adults, lacked recent acute infections or vaccinations. CD4+ cell separation produced CD45RA+ naive and CD45RA-negative memory subsets. Sequencing was done on a sample of naive CD4+ T cells sorted from blood. The subset denotes: CD45RA+ positively selected. The TCR comes from a young woman in good health. The chain has TRBV29-1 and TRBJ1-2; no clear D. The CDR3 sequence is CSVEAGNEYGYTF. DNA for the CDR3: TGCAGCGTTGAAGCCGGCAATGAATATGGCTACACCTTC. The whole variable domain, filled in from reference TRBV29-1 and TRBJ1-2, reads SAVISQKPSRDICQRGTSLTIQCQVDSQVTMMFWYRQQPGQSLTLIATANQGSEATYESGFVIDKFPISRPNLTFSTLTVSNMSPEDSSIYLCSVEAGNEYGYTFGSGTRLTVV.